The entry below gives a single T cell receptor (beta chain) sequence along with its context. Antigen specificity is unknown. This may be a read error, as it is one base from a much larger clone. Breast cancer patients provided tissue from their axillary draining lymph nodes. The entry originates in a study of breast tumors, draining lymph nodes, adjacent tissues. General study results and limits: Data fit most tumor T cells coming from lymph node, expanding in tumor. Luminal-like breast cancer showed significantly greater tumor-nontumor repertoire similarity than basal-like breast cancer did. Tumor T cell lymph node origin was a supported hypothesis, not proven. Tumors had less TCR diversity than lymph nodes, more than nontumor tissue.

Via MiXCR, TCRdb re-called the multiplex PCR reads, giving one row per CDR3 protein. The sample lists approximately 100,000 distinct CDR3 sequences, less than 25% occurring once. Sequencing was carried out using axillary lymph node tissue. The sequence derives from a female donor with breast cancer. Some clones in this sample may be carry-over from other donors' samples.

The CDR3 nucleotides read TGTGCCAGCAGCTCGGGCCCCTGGCAGTTCTTC. Its translation is CASSSGPWQFF. This chain joins TRBV5-6 and TRBJ2-1; unclear D gene. The CDR3 is 11 residues long. Germline CDR1 SGHDT, CDR2 YYEEEE. The V gene lost 3 bases and the J gene lost 12 bases, with 10 bases spanning the gap.